This TCR beta chain appears in the sequencing data of a study of shared T cell receptors in the human thymus. This CDR3 is 16 amino acids long. Germline assignment: CDR1 LNHDA and CDR2 SQIVND (reference sequence). V lost 3 bases, J lost 11 bases, and 18 bases stayed unmatched. Libraries were prepared by immunoSEQ multiplex PCR; TCRdb keeps only in-frame clonotypes and omits some of them. The sample contains approximately 760,000 clones, roughly 88% of which appear only once. Another study also made use of these data, one on human thymus T cells.

This chain uses TRBV19 with TRBJ1-1, with 7 positions matching TRBD1. This TCR was recovered from a girl less than two years old with a congenital heart defect. The sample taken for sequencing was thymocytes. The CDR3 spells CASSIQTGTALADAFF. CDR3 in DNA: TGTGCCAGTAGTATCCAAACCGGGACAGCCCTGGCGGACGCTTTCTTT.